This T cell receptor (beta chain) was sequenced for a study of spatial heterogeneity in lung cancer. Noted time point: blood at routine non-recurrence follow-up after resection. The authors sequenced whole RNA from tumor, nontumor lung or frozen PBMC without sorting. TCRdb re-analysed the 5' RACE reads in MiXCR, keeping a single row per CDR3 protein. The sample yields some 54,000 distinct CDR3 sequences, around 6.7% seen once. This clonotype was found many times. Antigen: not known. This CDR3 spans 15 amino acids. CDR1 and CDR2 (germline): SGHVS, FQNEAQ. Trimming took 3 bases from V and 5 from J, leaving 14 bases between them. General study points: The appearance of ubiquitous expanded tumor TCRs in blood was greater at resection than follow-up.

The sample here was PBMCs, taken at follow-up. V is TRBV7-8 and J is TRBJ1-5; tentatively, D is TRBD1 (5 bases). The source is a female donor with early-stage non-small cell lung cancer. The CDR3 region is CASSLLRARDQPQHF. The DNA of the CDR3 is TGTGCCAGCAGCTTGCTCAGGGCAAGGGATCAGCCCCAGCATTTT.